This T cell receptor (beta chain) derives from a study of T cell clonotyping in hematopoietic cell transplantation. Overall study results and limits: Broader posttransplant TCR repertoire diversity was predicted by graft donor and pretransplant recipient Inverse Simpson Index values. Cells were unsorted, so CD4 and CD8 contributions were not separated. Pathologically expanded recipient clonotypes increased progressively from day 30 to day 180 as diversity fell.

Samples: about 28 days before transplant, then days 30, 100 and 180 after. Concerning this clone: Its specificity is unknown.

Sequencing was performed with immunoSEQ multiplex PCR; in TCRdb, only in-frame clones are kept and a portion is missing. In the table there are 9,000 to 13,000 clones, about 77% of which are singletons. V gave up 1 base and J gave up 3 bases, with 11 bases separating them. This CDR3 spans 15 amino acids. The germline V gene has CDR1 SGHRS and CDR2 YFSETQ. The rearrangement links TRBV5-1 to TRBJ1-5; D is unresolved. Sequencing used PBMCs, obtained 30 days after allogeneic stem cell transplant. The source of this sequence is a female patient aged 40-49 years who had an allogeneic stem cell transplant from a related donor, so T cells may come from the graft donor. Some clones in this sample may be carry-over from other donors' samples. CDR3 sequence: CASSLRIIPNQPQHF. As DNA, the CDR3 is TGCGCCAGCAGCTTGCGGATAATCCCCAATCAGCCCCAGCATTTT.